Each of the 22 T cell receptor beta chains below was sequenced from the same sample in a study of blood T cell repertoires in COVID-19. Libraries were prepared by immunoSEQ multiplex PCR; TCRdb keeps only in-frame clonotypes and omits some of them. In the table there are fewer than 400,000 clones, approximately 87% of which are singletons. Sequenced: PBMCs or T cells enriched from blood (not recorded which). The receptor source for this set is a woman between 50 and 59 years old who had recovered from COVID-19.

The chain employs TRBV27 and TRBJ2-1, with TRBD1 matching over 11 bases. With V trimmed by 5 bases and J by 7 bases, 10 bases remained unmatched. Per germline, CDR1 MNHEY and CDR2 SMNVEV (reference sequence). The CDR3 has 16 residues. CDR3 DNA sequence: TGTGCCAGCAGTCATGGGGACAGGGGGATTCGAAATGAGCAGTTCTTC. The encoded protein is CASSHGDRGIRNEQFF.

The chain uses TRBV30 and TRBJ1-1; D is possibly TRBD1 (5 bases). V lost 0 bases to trimming and J lost 4 bases, with 12 bases between them. This CDR3 has 14 residues. Looked up from germline, CDR1 is GTSNPN and CDR2 is SVGIG (reference sequence). This CDR3 reads CAWSVGRGVTEAFF. The DNA for the CDR3 is TGTGCCTGGAGTGTAGGACGGGGGGTCACTGAAGCTTTCTTT.

This chain connects TRBV3-1 (or the pseudogene TRBV3-2) to TRBJ1-3; no firm D call. The CDR3 is 14 amino acids. Looked up from germline, CDR1 is LGHDT and CDR2 is YNNKEL (reference sequence). Trimming cost V 2 bases and J 0 bases, with 5 bases left between them. The CDR3 sequence: CASSQRGSGNTIYF. The CDR3 coding sequence is TGTGCCAGCAGCCAACGGGGCTCTGGAAACACCATATATTTT.

This rearrangement joins TRBV7-8 to TRBJ2-1, with 11 bases identical to TRBD2. There are 17 residues in the CDR3. The V gene end was trimmed by 1 base and the J gene end by 6 bases; junction bases not matched to a gene: 8. Germline V CDR1 and CDR2: SGHVS, FQNEAQ. The CDR3 coding sequence is TGTGCCAGCAGCTTAGATTGGCTAGCGGGGGGCTTCAATGAGCAGTTCTTC. This encodes CASSLDWLAGGFNEQFF.

The V and J genes are TRBV24-1 and TRBJ1-1; 7 bases are shared with TRBD1. Looked up from germline, CDR1 is KGHDR and CDR2 is SFDVKD. This CDR3 contains 14 residues. The junction had 6 bases not matched to a gene; V was cut back by 1 base and J by 8 bases. For the CDR3, the DNA is TGTGCCACCAGTGATTTTGGACAGGCACTCGAAGCTTTCTTT. It specifies CATSDFGQALEAFF.

The chain is built from TRBV7-2 and TRBJ1-1; D may be TRBD1 (5 bases). The CDR3 sequence is 15 residues long. Deletions cut 0 bases from V and 6 bases from J, with 14 bases between. CDR1 and CDR2 (germline): SGHTA, FQGNSA. The CDR3 DNA follows: TGTGCCAGCAGCTTAGCGTTGGGGCGGCAAGCTGAAGCTTTCTTT. This sequence encodes CASSLALGRQAEAFF.

This clone has only one observation. This chain links TRBV2 with TRBJ2-2, with 16 bases that match TRBD2. Per the germline V gene, CDR1 is SNHLY and CDR2 is FYNNEI. CDR3 length: 19 amino acids. V shed 7 bases, J shed 3 bases, and the junction held 11 bases outside the gene matches. The CDR3, as DNA: TGTGCCAGCATCGCTTACGGGACTAGCGGGGGGGCGGACACCGGGGAGCTGTTTTTT. Translating gives CASIAYGTSGGADTGELFF.

The chain employs TRBV2 and TRBJ1-5; D remains unclear. Germline V gene data show CDR1 as SNHLY and CDR2 as FYNNEI. The CDR3 runs to 15 residues. V gave up 6 bases and J gave up 5 bases, with 17 bases separating them. Here the CDR3 DNA reads TGTGCCAGCAGCCGAGAACGGTTCTCGGATCAGCCCCAGCATTTT. Translation gives CASSRERFSDQPQHF.

V gene TRBV7-8 combines with J gene TRBJ2-3, with D perhaps matching TRBD1 (5 bases). In germline, CDR1 is SGHVS, CDR2 FQNEAQ. Trimming stripped 7 bases from V and 0 bases from J, with 8 bases between. This CDR3 has 13 amino acids. The CDR3 here is CASKNRSTDTQYF. The CDR3 nucleotides are TGTGCCAGCAAAAACAGGAGCACAGATACGCAGTATTTT.

This chain joins TRBV6-5 and TRBJ1-5; tentative D call: TRBD1 (6 bases). Trimming left V 4 bases short and J 6 bases short, with 13 bases between. This CDR3 is built from 14 residues. Germline CDR1 reads MNHEY; CDR2 reads SVGAGI. The CDR3 loop is CASSLGAGGQPQHF. In DNA form, the CDR3 reads TGTGCCAGCAGTTTGGGGGCCGGCGGTCAGCCCCAGCATTTT.

The chain recombines TRBV30 with TRBJ1-5; 8 nucleotides line up with TRBD1. Germline values: CDR1 GTSNPN, CDR2 SVGIG (reference sequence). This CDR3 region has 13 residues. The V and J ends lost 0 bases and 7 bases, in that order; junction bases with no gene match: 2. CDR3 DNA sequence: TGTGCCTGGAGTGTGGGACAGGAACAGCCCCAGCATTTT. Encoded protein: CAWSVGQEQPQHF. Complete variable domain (other parts from reference TRBV30 and TRBJ1-5): SQTIHQWPATLVQPVGSPLSLECTVEGTSNPNLYWYRQAAGRGLQLLFYSVGIGQISSEVPQNLSASRPQDRQFILSSKKLLLSDSGFYLCAWSVGQEQPQHFGDGTRLSIL.

The V and J genes are TRBV28 and TRBJ2-7, with no clear D. Per the germline V gene, CDR1 is MDHEN and CDR2 is SYDVKM. Trimming cost V 3 bases and J 3 bases, with 12 bases left between them. CDR3 size: 14 residues. CDR3 nucleotides: TGTGCCAGCAGTTTTCGAGACTCCAACTACGAGCAGTACTTC. Protein product: CASSFRDSNYEQYF.

This chain joins TRBV19 and TRBJ2-5; maybe TRBD1 (6 bases). CDR3 length: 15 residues. Trimming removed 5 bases at V and 3 bases at J, with 16 bases between. The germline CDR1 and CDR2 sequences are LNHDA and SQIVND (reference sequence). CDR3 region: CASSVGALRKETQYF. CDR3 in DNA: TGTGCCAGTAGTGTGGGGGCGCTTAGAAAAGAGACCCAGTACTTC.

V gene TRBV27 combines with J gene TRBJ1-6; TRBD1 is a possible D gene (5 bases). The V end was cut by 5 bases, the J end by 6 bases, with 14 bases between. Looked up from germline, CDR1 is MNHEY and CDR2 is SMNVEV (reference sequence). This CDR3 region has 15 residues. CDR3 DNA: TGTGCCAGCAGTCCCGGACATATTCTTAATTCACCCCTCCACTTT. Its translation is CASSPGHILNSPLHF.

This chain connects TRBV18 to TRBJ2-6, with TRBD1 identical over 7 bases. In germline, CDR1 is KGHSH, CDR2 LQKENI. The V gene end was trimmed by 3 bases and the J gene end by 0 bases; junction bases not matched to a gene: 5. The CDR3 is made up of 17 amino acids. CDR3 in amino acids: CASSPSGQFSGANVLTF. The CDR3 bases are TGTGCCAGCTCACCCTCGGGACAGTTCTCTGGGGCCAACGTCCTGACTTTC.

The chain is built from TRBV28 and TRBJ1-1; 9 bases are shared with TRBD1. Germline V gives CDR1 MDHEN, CDR2 SYDVKM. Trimming cost V 8 bases and J 4 bases; bases outside gene matches: 5. This CDR3 spans 13 amino acids. Here the CDR3 reads CASGGQGGTEAFF. CDR3 DNA: TGTGCCAGCGGGGGACAGGGAGGCACTGAAGCTTTCTTT. The full variable domain, rest sourced from reference TRBV28 and TRBJ1-1, is DVKVTQSSRYLVKRTGEKVFLECVQDMDHENMFWYRQDPGLGLRLIYFSYDVKMKEKGDIPEGYSVSREKKERFSLILESASTNQTSMYLCASGGQGGTEAFFGQGTRLTVV.

The rearrangement joins TRBV5-1 to TRBJ1-2; weak D call: TRBD1 (5 bases). The CDR3 is made up of 13 amino acids. V dropped 0 bases and J dropped 8 bases, with 11 bases sitting between them. Germline V CDR1 and CDR2: SGHRS, YFSETQ. Here the CDR3 reads CASSLESGFGYTF. In DNA form, the CDR3 reads TGCGCCAGCAGCTTGGAGTCAGGGTTCGGCTACACCTTC.

This chain links TRBV7-2 with TRBJ2-6; 9 nucleotides line up with TRBD1. Unmatched junction bases numbered 12, after V lost 5 bases and J lost 4 bases. The CDR3 length is 18 residues. The V gene's germline CDR1 is SGHTA and CDR2 FQGNSA. The CDR3 loop is CASSPGTGFLLGANVLTF. The CDR3 nucleotides are TGTGCCAGCAGCCCTGGGACAGGGTTTCTTCTCGGGGCCAACGTCCTGACTTTC.

This rearrangement joins TRBV7-8 to TRBJ2-7, with 8 bases lining up with TRBD2. J gave up 2 bases and V 1 base, and 4 bases lay outside the gene matches. CDR1 and CDR2 (germline): SGHVS, FQNEAQ. This CDR3 region has 15 residues. The CDR3 DNA reads TGTGCCAGCAGCTTAGTGGCGGGGGGAACCTACGAGCAGTACTTC. Encoded protein: CASSLVAGGTYEQYF.

This chain links TRBV4-1 with TRBJ1-6, with a possible D match to TRBD1 (5 bases). This CDR3 region has 14 residues. CDR1 and CDR2 from the germline V gene are MGHRA and YSYEKL. Trimming pared 11 bases from V and 7 bases from J, leaving 18 bases between. The CDR3 region is CASQEGPLNSPLHF. The CDR3 DNA follows: TGCGCCTCCCAGGAGGGACCTCTGAATTCACCCCTCCACTTT.

The genes are TRBV6-6 and TRBJ1-2; 10 nucleotides align to TRBD1. Germline lookup yields CDR1 MNHNY and CDR2 SVGAGI (reference sequence). Trimming at V came to 7 bases and at J to 2 bases, leaving 4 bases not matched to a gene. The CDR3 is made up of 14 amino acids. CDR3 amino acids: CASTRGQGNYGYTF. In DNA, the CDR3 is TGTGCCAGCACCAGGGGACAGGGGAACTATGGCTACACCTTC.

The rearrangement links TRBV18 to TRBJ1-5; no reliable D call. The V gene's germline CDR1 is KGHSH and CDR2 LQKENI. V was shortened by 3 bases and J by 0 bases, with 12 bases between the two germline ends. The CDR3 has 16 amino acids. The CDR3 here is CASSPDRTYSNQPQHF. Here the CDR3 DNA reads TGTGCCAGCTCACCTGACCGGACTTATAGCAATCAGCCCCAGCATTTT.